This paragraph covers one TCR beta chain sequence. The data originate from a study of blood T cell repertoires in COVID-19. Study in general: Spain, Italy and the United States supplied samples that represented acute and convalescent COVID-19. PBMCs, B-cell-depleted T cells, or T cells provided the cDNA or gDNA that made up the material.

Original data processing: It was from reference gene primer amplification that nucleated cell counts were estimated. Data came from immunoSEQ multiplex PCR; TCRdb stores just in-frame clones and leaves some out. Clone size and V and J calls were adopted from that table, with D and trimming inferred from the DNA. The data show over 150,000 clones, approximately 83% seen once. This receptor was identified in a woman aged 55-75 years with acute or convalescent COVID-19. The sample comprised peripheral blood.

The CDR3: CASSLAAGSKNIQYF. The CDR3 nucleotides read TGCGCCAGCAGCTTGGCCGCGGGGTCCAAAAACATTCAGTACTTC. This chain connects TRBV5-1 to TRBJ2-4; the D gene is possibly TRBD2 (6 bases). This CDR3 has 15 amino acids. Germline V lookup: CDR1 SGHRS, CDR2 YFSETQ. V was shortened by 0 bases and J by 2 bases, with 9 bases between the two germline ends.